Below, one TCR beta chain is given with its context. There is no known antigen for this receptor. Per-nucleotide qualities are absent, and no much larger clonotype sits a single base away. The sample is drawn from a study of OX40 agonist ivuxolimab in advanced cancers. About the study as a whole: Ivuxolimab was an agonistic, fully human IgG2 monoclonal antibody directed against OX40 (CD134), a costimulatory receptor. Intravenous ivuxolimab was administered to patients every 2 weeks at six dose levels: 0.01, 0.1, 0.3, 1.5, 3 and 10 mg/kg. Among the approximately 54 dose-escalation patients, some 20 had hepatocellular carcinoma, 15 or so melanoma, 9 renal cell carcinoma and 9 head and neck cancer. In the dose-escalation cohort, roughly 82% of patients were male, and the mean age was roughly 60 years with a range of roughly 20 to 80. Patients were allowed to have had prior anti-PD-1, anti-PD-L1 or anti-CTLA-4 therapy, and roughly two fifths of the dose-escalation patients had been treated with checkpoint inhibitors. Partial responses occurred in three dose-escalation patients: two with cutaneous melanoma and one with hepatocellular carcinoma. The point of sequencing TCRbeta in the periphery was to test whether ivuxolimab changed TCR sequence diversity and drove clonal T-cell expansion. The paper reports the monotherapy dose-escalation portion (N of about 50 patients) of the phase I ivuxolimab trial.

Patients with autoimmune disease history or receiving systemic immunosuppression were excluded from the trial. Peripheral blood for TCR sequencing was drawn from every dose cohort at baseline, at cycle 4 day 1 and at cycle 7 day 1. The samples were taken from a phase I, first-in-human, multicenter, open-label dose-escalation trial of ivuxolimab. Adults with locally advanced or metastatic melanoma, renal cell carcinoma, hepatocellular carcinoma or head and neck squamous cell carcinoma were enrolled in the trial. CD4+ and CD8+ T cells were sorted separately from peripheral blood before TCR sequencing. Trimming accounts for 6 bases at V and 0 bases at J, while the number of junction bases matched to no gene is 8. The germline V gene supplies CDR1 KGHSH and CDR2 LQKENI. Measured from the cysteine to the phenylalanine, the CDR3 is 17 residues long. Only CDR3 DNA remains: 51 bases, in frame from the first base.

What the authors observed across the whole study: The antigen specificity of the clonally expanded peripheral T cells was not determined. In the 0.1-3.0 mg/kg groups, partial responders were among the patients with the lowest normalized peripheral clonal expansion, particularly in CD8+ T cells. Low levels of normalized T-cell clonal expansion were also seen in some nonresponding patients. At doses of 0.1 to 3.0 mg/kg, clonal expansion of both CD4+ and CD8+ T cells in blood was seen between baseline and week 6. After ivuxolimab, expanded clones were on average more numerous among CD8+ T cells than among CD4+ T cells.

To sequence the TCRbeta CDR3 region, genomic DNA was isolated from the sorted cells. The immunoSEQ Assay was used for sequencing of TCRbeta CDR3 regions. TCRdb took this table from immuneACCESS and kept in-frame rearrangements with V and J called. Such tables lack part of the clones; where checked against another copy, unresolved V genes explain under half of the gap, and the rest is unexplained. This sample has around 110,000 clones in its table, and around 93% of those were observed once. More than 0.15% of the sample comes from the top ten. Sample: CD4+ or CD8+ T cells sorted from blood, taken in a trial of the OX40 agonist ivuxolimab. The sequence came from an adult with an advanced solid tumor such as melanoma, head and neck, liver or kidney cancer. The chain joins TRBV18 to TRBJ1-1, and 12 junction bases match TRBD1. The DNA reads TGTGCCAGCTCGCCCCGGGACAGGGGGCTTGTGAACACTGAAGCTTTCTTT. Its coded protein is CASSPRDRGLVNTEAFF.